A selection of T cell receptor beta chains follows, all from one sample in a study of identical twins. MiXCR was run by TCRdb on the 5' RACE reads, yielding one entry per CDR3 protein. The table shows about 1.7 million distinct CDR3 sequences, with under 35% occurring only once. Sample: cord blood. The receptors derive from a newborn girl in good health. CDR3s include the opening cysteine and the closing phenylalanine or tryptophan. A D gene is named only where the DNA matches it firmly. Clone size, where shown, is once, few, many, or a class for clones that have expanded.

V: TRBV28
D: TRBD2
J: TRBJ2-4
size: few
length: 17
DNA: TGTGCCAGCAGTGCCGGGACTAGCGGGAGGGCCAAAAACATTCAGTACTTC
CDR3: CASSAGTSGRAKNIQYF

V: TRBV12-3/TRBV12-4
D: TRBD1
J: TRBJ2-7
size: many
length: 15
DNA: TGTGCCAGCAGTTTATCCAGGGGGAATCTCTACGAGCAGTACTTC
CDR3: CASSLSRGNLYEQYF

V: TRBV2
D: .
J: TRBJ2-3
size: .
length: 14
DNA: TGTGCCAGCAATCGGTACGGAAGCACAGATACGCAGTATTTT
CDR3: CASNRYGSTDTQYF

V: TRBV12-3/TRBV12-4
D: .
J: TRBJ2-1
size: .
length: 15
DNA: TGTGCCAGCAGCACTGGTAGGGGGGCCGGCAATGAGCAGTTCTTC
CDR3: CASSTGRGAGNEQFF

V: TRBV12-3/TRBV12-4
D: TRBD1
J: TRBJ1-1
size: .
length: 13
DNA: TGTGCCAGCAGTTTGACAGGGCACACTGAAGCTTTCTTT
CDR3: CASSLTGHTEAFF

V: TRBV5-1
D: .
J: TRBJ1-1
size: .
length: 14
DNA: TGCGCCAGCAGCGTCGTAATGGGTCGCGCTGAAGCTTTCTTT
CDR3: CASSVVMGRAEAFF

V: TRBV20-1
D: .
J: TRBJ2-7
size: .
length: 13
DNA: TGCAGTGCTAGGTCAGCGGTGAAGGGCGAGCAGTACTTC
CDR3: CSARSAVKGEQYF

V: TRBV20-1
D: .
J: TRBJ2-3
size: few
length: 13
DNA: TGCAGTGCTAGTTACCCAGGGACAGATACGCAGTATTTT
CDR3: CSASYPGTDTQYF

V: TRBV7-2
D: TRBD2
J: TRBJ2-3
size: few
length: 16
DNA: TGTGCCAGCAGCTTAGAGGGGACTAGACTGGGGGATACGCAGTATTTT
CDR3: CASSLEGTRLGDTQYF

V: TRBV28
D: TRBD1
J: TRBJ2-7
size: many
length: 15
DNA: TGTGCCAGCAGTTTAGGAGGGACAGGGGGCCACGAGCAGTACTTC
CDR3: CASSLGGTGGHEQYF

V: TRBV7-8
D: .
J: TRBJ2-7
size: few
length: 16
DNA: TGTGCCAGCAGCTCTTCCATAGGTTTGGGTTCCTACGAGCAGTACTTC
CDR3: CASSSSIGLGSYEQYF

V: TRBV9
D: .
J: TRBJ2-1
size: .
length: 14
DNA: TGTGCCAGCGGACGGGAGAATAGGAACGGTGAGCAGTTCTTC
CDR3: CASGRENRNGEQFF

V: TRBV7-2
D: TRBD2
J: TRBJ2-1
size: many
length: 17
DNA: TGTGCCAGCAGCTTACCATTTAGCGGGAGAATGGACAATGAGCAGTTCTTC
CDR3: CASSLPFSGRMDNEQFF

V: TRBV5-1
D: .
J: TRBJ1-4
size: .
length: 16
DNA: TGCGCCAGCAGCTACCTAGGACAGCCGGGAGGTGAAAAACTGTTTTTT
CDR3: CASSYLGQPGGEKLFF

V: TRBV4-2
D: TRBD2
J: TRBJ2-2
size: .
length: 19
DNA: TGTGCCAGCAGCCAAGATCTTGGTAGCGGGGGCCCCCCCACCGGGGAGCTGTTTTTT
CDR3: CASSQDLGSGGPPTGELFF

V: TRBV14
D: .
J: TRBJ2-3
size: once
length: 13
DNA: TGTGCCAGCAGCCAATTTGTCCATGATACGCAGTATTTT
CDR3: CASSQFVHDTQYF

V: TRBV20-1
D: .
J: TRBJ2-7
size: once
length: 14
DNA: TGCAGTGCTAGCGACGGGGGGCCCGCCTACGAGCAGTACTTC
CDR3: CSASDGGPAYEQYF

V: TRBV3-1
D: .
J: TRBJ2-2
size: .
length: 14
DNA: TGTGCCAGCAGCCAAGTCACGGGCACCGGGGAGCTGTTTTTT
CDR3: CASSQVTGTGELFF

V: TRBV9
D: .
J: TRBJ1-2
size: .
length: 16
DNA: TGTGCCAGCAGCGTAGGAGGAAGATTAGCTAACTATGGCTACACCTTC
CDR3: CASSVGGRLANYGYTF

V: TRBV2
D: .
J: TRBJ2-1
size: few
length: 13
DNA: TGTGCCAGCAATAATCGCTACTACAATGAGCAGTTCTTC
CDR3: CASNNRYYNEQFF

V: TRBV2
D: .
J: TRBJ1-2
size: .
length: 12
DNA: TGTGCCAGCAAACGACAGTACTATGGCTACACCTTC
CDR3: CASKRQYYGYTF

V: TRBV10-3
D: .
J: TRBJ2-7
size: few
length: 15
DNA: TGTGCCATCAGTGTCGCAGGGACTCCTTCCTACGAGCAGTACTTC
CDR3: CAISVAGTPSYEQYF

V: TRBV4-1
D: .
J: TRBJ2-2
size: .
length: 19
DNA: TGCGCCAGCAGCCAAGACAGGTTTCAGAAAGGAACCGGGTCCGGGGAGCTGTTTTTT
CDR3: CASSQDRFQKGTGSGELFF

V: TRBV7-2
D: .
J: TRBJ2-7
size: .
length: 13
DNA: TGTGCCAGCAGCTTAGCCCTGCCCCACGAGCAGTACTTC
CDR3: CASSLALPHEQYF

V: TRBV10-2
D: TRBD2
J: TRBJ2-3
size: .
length: 17
DNA: TGCGCCAGCAGTCCCTCATGGGTAGCGGGGCGGACAGATACGCAGTATTTT
CDR3: CASSPSWVAGRTDTQYF

V: TRBV5-1
D: .
J: TRBJ1-4
size: few
length: 15
DNA: TGCGCCAGCAGCCAGAAGCAGGGAACTAATGAAAAACTGTTTTTT
CDR3: CASSQKQGTNEKLFF

V: TRBV20-1
D: .
J: TRBJ1-2
size: few
length: 13
DNA: TGCAGTCGACAGACAGAGCAAAACTATGGCTACACCTTC
CDR3: CSRQTEQNYGYTF

V: TRBV4-2
D: TRBD1
J: TRBJ1-1
size: .
length: 17
DNA: TGTGCCAGCAGCCACCTCAGACAGGGGGCGCTGAACACTGAAGCTTTCTTT
CDR3: CASSHLRQGALNTEAFF

V: TRBV13
D: TRBD1
J: TRBJ2-7
size: many
length: 15
DNA: TGTGCCAGCAGCTTAGGCCGGGACAGCTCCTACGAGCAGTACTTC
CDR3: CASSLGRDSSYEQYF

V: TRBV6-5
D: .
J: TRBJ1-1
size: .
length: 13
DNA: TGTGCCAGCAGTTACGGGCAGTACACTGAAGCTTTCTTT
CDR3: CASSYGQYTEAFF

V: TRBV20-1
D: .
J: TRBJ2-3
size: .
length: 13
DNA: TGCAGTGCGACCCCGCGGGGCACAGGTACGCAGTATTTT
CDR3: CSATPRGTGTQYF

V: TRBV6-5
D: TRBD2
J: TRBJ2-1
size: .
length: 14
DNA: TGTGCCAGCAACAAAGCGGGAGGGTACAATGAGCAGTTCTTC
CDR3: CASNKAGGYNEQFF

V: TRBV20-1
D: .
J: TRBJ2-3
size: many
length: 12
DNA: TGCAGTGCCAGTGGGCTAGCCCCCACGCAGTATTTT
CDR3: CSASGLAPTQYF